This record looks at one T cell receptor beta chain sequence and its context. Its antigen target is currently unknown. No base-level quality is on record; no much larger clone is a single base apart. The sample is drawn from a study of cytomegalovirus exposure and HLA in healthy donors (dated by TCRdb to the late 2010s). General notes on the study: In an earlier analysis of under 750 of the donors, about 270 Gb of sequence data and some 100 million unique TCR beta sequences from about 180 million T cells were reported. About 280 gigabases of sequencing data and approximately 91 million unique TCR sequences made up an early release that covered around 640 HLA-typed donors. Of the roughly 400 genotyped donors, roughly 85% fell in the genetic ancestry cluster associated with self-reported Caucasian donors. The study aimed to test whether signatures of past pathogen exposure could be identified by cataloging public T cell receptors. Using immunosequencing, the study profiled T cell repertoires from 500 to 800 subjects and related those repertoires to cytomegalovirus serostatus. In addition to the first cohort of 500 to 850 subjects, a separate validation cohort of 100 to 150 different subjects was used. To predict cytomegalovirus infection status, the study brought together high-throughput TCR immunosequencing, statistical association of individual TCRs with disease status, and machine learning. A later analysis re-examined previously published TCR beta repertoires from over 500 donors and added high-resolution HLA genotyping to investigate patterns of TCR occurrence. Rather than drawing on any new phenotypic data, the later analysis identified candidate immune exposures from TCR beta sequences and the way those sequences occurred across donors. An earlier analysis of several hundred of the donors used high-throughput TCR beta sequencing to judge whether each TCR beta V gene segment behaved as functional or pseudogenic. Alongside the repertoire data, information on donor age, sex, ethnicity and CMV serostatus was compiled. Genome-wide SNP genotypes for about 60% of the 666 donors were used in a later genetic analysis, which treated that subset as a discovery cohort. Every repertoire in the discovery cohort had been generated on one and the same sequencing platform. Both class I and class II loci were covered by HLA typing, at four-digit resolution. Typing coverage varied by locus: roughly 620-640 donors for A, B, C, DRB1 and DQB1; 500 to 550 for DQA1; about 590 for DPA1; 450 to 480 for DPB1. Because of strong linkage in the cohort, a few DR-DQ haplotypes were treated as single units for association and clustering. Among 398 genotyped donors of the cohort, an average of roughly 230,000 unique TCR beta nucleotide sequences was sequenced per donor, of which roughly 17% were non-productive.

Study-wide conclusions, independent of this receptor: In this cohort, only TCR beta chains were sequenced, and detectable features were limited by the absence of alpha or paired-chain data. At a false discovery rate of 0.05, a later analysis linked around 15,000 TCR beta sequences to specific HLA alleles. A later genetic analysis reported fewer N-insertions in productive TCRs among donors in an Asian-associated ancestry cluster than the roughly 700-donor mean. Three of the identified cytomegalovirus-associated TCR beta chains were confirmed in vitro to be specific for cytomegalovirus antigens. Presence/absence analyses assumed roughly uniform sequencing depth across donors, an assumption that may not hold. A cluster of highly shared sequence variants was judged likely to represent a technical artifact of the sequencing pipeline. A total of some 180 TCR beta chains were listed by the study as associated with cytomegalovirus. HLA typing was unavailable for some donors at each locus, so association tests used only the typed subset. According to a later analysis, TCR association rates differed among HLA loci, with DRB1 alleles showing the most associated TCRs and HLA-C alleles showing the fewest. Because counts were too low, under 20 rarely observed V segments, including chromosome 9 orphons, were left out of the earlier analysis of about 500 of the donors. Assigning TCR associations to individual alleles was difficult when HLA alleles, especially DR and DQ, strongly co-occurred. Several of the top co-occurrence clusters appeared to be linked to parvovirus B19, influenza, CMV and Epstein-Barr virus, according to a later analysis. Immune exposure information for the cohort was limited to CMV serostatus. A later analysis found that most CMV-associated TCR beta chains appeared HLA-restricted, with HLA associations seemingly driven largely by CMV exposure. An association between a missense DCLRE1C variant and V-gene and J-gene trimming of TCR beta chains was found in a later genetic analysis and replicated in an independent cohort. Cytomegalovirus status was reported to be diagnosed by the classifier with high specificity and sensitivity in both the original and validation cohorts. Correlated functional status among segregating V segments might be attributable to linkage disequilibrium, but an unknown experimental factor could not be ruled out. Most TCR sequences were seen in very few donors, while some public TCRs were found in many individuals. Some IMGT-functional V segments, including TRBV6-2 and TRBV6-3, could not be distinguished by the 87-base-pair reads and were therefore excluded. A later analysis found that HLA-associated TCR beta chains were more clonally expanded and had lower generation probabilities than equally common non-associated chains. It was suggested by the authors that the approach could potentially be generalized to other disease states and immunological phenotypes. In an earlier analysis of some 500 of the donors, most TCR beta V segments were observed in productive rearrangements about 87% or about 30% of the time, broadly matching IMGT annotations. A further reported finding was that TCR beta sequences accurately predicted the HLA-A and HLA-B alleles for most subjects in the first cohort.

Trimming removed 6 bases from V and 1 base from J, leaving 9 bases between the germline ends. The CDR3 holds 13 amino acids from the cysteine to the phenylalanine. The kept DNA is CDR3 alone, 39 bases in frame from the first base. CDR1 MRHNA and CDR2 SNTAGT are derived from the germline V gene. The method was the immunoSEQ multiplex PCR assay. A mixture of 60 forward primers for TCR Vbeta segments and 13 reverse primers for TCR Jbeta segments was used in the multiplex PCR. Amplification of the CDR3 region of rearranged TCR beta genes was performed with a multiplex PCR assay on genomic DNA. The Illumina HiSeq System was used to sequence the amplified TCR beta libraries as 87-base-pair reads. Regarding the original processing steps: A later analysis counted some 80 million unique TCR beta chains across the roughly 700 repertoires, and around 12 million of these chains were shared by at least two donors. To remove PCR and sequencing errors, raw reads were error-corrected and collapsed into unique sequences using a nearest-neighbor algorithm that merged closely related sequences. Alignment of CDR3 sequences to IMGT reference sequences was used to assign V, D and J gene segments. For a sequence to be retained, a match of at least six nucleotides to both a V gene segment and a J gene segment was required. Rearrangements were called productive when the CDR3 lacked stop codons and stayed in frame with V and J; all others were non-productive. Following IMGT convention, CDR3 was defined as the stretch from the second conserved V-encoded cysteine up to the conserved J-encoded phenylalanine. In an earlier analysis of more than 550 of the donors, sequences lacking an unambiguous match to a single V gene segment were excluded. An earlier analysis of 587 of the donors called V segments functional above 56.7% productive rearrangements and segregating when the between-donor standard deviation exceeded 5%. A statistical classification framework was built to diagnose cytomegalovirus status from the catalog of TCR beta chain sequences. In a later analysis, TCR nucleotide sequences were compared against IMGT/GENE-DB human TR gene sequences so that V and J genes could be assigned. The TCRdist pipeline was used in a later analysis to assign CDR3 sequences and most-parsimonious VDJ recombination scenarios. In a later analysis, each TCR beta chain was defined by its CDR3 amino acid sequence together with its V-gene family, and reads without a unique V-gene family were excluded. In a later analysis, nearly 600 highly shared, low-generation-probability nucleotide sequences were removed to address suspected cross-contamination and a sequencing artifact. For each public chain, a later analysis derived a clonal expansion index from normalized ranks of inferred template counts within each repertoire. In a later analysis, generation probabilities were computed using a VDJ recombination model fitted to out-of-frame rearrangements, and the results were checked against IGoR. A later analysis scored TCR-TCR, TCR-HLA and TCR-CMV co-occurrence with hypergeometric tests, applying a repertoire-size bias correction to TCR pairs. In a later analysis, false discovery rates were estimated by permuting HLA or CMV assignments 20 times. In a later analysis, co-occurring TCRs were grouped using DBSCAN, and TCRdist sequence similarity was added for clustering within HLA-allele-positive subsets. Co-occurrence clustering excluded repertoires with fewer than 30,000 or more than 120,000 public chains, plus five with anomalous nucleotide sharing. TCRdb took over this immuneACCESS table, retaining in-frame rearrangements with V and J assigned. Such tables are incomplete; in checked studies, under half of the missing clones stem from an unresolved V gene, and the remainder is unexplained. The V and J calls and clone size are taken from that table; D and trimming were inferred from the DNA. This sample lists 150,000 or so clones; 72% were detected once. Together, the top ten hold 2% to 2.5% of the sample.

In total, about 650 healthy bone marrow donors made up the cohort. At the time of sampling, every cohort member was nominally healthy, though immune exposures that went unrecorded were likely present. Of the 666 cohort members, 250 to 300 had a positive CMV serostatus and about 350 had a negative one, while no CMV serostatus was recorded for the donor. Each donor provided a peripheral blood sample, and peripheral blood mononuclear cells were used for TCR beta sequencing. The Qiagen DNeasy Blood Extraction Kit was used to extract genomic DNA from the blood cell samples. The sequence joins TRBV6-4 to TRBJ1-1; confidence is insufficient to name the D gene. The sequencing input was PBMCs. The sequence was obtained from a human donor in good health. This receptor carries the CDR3 CASRAHPNTEAFF. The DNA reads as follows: TGTGCCAGCAGGGCACACCCGAACACTGAAGCTTTCTTT.